What follows describes a single T cell receptor (beta chain). The antigen remains undetermined. This record comes from a study of cytomegalovirus exposure and HLA in healthy donors. Overall study: The use of the same platform for the approximately 130 validation repertoires and the roughly 630 first-cohort repertoires was reported by a later analysis.

Study results and caveats: Altogether, 150 or so TCR beta chains were recorded as cytomegalovirus-associated. Despite most TCR sequences being rare, some public TCRs occurred in many donors.

While the first cohort had 600 to 850 subjects, the donors belonged to the separate validation cohort of roughly 130 subjects. This table comes from immunoSEQ multiplex PCR, and its TCRdb copy is limited to in-frame clones, with some not included. Among approximately 100,000 clones listed, about 87% were seen once. The source is a woman in her late teens or twenties in good health and CMV-seropositive. Sequencing input: PBMCs.

CDR3 region: CAISQGLAVYEQYF. CDR3 bases: TGTGCCATCAGTCAGGGACTAGCGGTCTACGAGCAGTACTTC. The V call is TRBV10-3, the J call TRBJ2-7; 11 bases align to TRBD2. The CDR3 runs 14 residues. V was clipped by 5 bases and J by 3 bases; unmatched bases: 3. Germline loops: CDR1 ENHRY, CDR2 SYGVKD.